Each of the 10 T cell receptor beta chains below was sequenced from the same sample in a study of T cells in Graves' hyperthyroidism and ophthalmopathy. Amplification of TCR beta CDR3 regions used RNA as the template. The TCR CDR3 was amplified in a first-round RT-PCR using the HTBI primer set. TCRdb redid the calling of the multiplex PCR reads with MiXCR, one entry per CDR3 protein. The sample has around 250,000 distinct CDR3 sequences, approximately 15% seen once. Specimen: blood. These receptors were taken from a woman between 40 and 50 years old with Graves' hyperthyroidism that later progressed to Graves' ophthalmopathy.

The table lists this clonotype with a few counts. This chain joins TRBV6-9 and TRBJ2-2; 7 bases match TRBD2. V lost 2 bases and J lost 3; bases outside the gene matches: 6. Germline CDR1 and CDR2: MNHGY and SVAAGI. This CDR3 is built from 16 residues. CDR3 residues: CASSYIGGGDTGELFF. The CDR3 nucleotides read TGTGCCAGCAGTTATATCGGTGGGGGGGACACCGGGGAGCTGTTTTTT.

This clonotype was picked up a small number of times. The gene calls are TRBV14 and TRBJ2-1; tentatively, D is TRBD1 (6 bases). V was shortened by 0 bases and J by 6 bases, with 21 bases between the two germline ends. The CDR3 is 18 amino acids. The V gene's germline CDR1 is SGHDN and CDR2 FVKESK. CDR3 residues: CASSQDLTGYVSVNEQFF. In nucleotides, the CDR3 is TGTGCCAGCAGCCAAGATTTAACAGGGTATGTTTCCGTCAATGAGCAGTTCTTC.

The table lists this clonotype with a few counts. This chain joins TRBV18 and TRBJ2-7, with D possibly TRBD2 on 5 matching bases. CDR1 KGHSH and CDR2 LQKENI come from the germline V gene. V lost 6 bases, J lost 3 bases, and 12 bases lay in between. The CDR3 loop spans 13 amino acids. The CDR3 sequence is CASSSNGGYEQYF. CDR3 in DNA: TGTGCCAGCTCTTCAAACGGAGGCTACGAGCAGTACTTC.

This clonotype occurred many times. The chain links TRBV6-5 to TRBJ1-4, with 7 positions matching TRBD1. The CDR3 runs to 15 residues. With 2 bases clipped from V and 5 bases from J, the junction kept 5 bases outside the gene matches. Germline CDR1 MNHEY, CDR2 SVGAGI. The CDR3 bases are TGTGCCAGCAGTTACCCACCGGGACAGAATGAAAAACTGTTTTTT. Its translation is CASSYPPGQNEKLFF.

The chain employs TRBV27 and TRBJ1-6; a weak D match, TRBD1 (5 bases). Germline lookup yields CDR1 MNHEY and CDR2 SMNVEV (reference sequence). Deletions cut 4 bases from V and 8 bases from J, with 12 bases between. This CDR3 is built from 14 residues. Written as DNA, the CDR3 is TGTGCCAGCAGTTGGGACGGACCCCATTCACCCCTCCACTTT. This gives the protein CASSWDGPHSPLHF.

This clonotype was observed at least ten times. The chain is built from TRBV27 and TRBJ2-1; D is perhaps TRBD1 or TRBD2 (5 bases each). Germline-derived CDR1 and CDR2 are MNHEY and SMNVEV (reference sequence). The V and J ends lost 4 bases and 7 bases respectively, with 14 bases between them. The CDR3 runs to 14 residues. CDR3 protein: CASSSSGTSNEQFF. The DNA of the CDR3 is TGTGCCAGCAGTTCTTCCGGGACCTCTAATGAGCAGTTCTTC.

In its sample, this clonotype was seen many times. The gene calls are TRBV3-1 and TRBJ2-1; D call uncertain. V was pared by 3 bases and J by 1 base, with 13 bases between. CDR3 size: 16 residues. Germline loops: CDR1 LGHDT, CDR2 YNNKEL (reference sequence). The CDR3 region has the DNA TGTGCCAGCAGCCAGACCCCACAGTGGTCCTACAATGAGCAGTTCTTC. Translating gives CASSQTPQWSYNEQFF.

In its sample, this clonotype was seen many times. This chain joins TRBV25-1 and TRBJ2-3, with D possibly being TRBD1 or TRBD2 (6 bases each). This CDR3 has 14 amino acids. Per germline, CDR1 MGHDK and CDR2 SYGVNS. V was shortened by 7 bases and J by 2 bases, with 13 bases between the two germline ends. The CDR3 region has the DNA TGTGCCAGCAAGGGGGGACTGTTCACAGATACGCAGTATTTT. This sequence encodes CASKGGLFTDTQYF.

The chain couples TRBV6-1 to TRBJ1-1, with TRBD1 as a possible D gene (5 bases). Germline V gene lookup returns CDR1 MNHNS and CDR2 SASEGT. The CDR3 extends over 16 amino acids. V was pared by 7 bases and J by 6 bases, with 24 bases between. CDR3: CASTIPTVAGDAEAFF. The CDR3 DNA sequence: TGTGCCAGCACGATCCCTACAGTTGCGGGGGACGCTGAAGCTTTCTTT.

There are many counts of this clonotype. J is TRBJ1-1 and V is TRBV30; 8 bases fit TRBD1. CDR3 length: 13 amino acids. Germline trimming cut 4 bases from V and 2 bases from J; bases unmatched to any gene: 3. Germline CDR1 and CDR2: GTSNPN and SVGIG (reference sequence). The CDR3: CAWNRGSNTEAFF. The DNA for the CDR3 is TGTGCCTGGAACAGGGGGAGTAACACTGAAGCTTTCTTT.